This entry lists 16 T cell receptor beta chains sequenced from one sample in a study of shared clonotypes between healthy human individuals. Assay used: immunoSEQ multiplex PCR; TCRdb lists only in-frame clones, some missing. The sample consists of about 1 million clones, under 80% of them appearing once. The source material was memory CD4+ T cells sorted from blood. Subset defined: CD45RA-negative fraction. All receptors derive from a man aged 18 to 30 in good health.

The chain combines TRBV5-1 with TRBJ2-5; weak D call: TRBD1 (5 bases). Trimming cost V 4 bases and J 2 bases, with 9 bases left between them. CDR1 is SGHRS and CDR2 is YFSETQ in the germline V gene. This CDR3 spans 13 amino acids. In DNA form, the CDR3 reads TGCGCCAGCAGCGAGCAGGGACAAGAGACCCAGTACTTC. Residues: CASSEQGQETQYF.

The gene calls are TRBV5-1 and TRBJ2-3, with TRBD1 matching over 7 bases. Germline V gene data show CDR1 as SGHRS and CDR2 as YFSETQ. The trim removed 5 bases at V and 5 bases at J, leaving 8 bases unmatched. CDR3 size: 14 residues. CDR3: CASRVTGQGDTQYF. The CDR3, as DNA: TGCGCCAGCAGAGTGACAGGGCAAGGAGATACGCAGTATTTT. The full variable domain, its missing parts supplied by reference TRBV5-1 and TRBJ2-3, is KAGVTQTPRYLIKTRGQQVTLSCSPISGHRSVSWYQQTPGQGLQFLFEYFSETQRNKGNFPGRFSGRQFSNSRSEMNVSTLELGDSALYLCASRVTGQGDTQYFGPGTRLTVL.

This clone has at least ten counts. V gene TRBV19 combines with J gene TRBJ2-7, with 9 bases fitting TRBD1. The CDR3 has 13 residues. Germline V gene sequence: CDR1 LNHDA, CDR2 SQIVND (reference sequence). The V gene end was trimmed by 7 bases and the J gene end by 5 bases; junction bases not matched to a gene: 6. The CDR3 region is CASTVTGGDEQYF. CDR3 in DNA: TGTGCCAGTACCGTGACAGGGGGGGACGAGCAGTACTTC.

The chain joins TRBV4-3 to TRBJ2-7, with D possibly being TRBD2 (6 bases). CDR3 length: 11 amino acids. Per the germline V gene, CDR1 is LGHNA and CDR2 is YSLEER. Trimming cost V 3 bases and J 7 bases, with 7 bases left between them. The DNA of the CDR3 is TGCGCCAGCAGCCACCGGGGGGAGCAGTACTTC. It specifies CASSHRGEQYF.

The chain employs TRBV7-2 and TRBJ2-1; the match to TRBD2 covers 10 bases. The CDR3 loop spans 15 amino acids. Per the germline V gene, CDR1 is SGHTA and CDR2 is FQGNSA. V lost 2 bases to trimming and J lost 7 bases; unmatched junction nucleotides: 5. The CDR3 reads CASSLTSGAINEQFF. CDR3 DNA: TGTGCCAGCAGCTTAACTAGCGGGGCAATAAATGAGCAGTTCTTC.

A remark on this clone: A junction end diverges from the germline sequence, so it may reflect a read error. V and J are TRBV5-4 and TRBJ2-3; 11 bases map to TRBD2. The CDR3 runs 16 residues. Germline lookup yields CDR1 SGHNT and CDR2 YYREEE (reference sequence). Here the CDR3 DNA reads TGCGCCAGCAGCCAGATTAGCGGGAGGGGCACAGATACGCAGTATTTT. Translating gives CASSQISGRGTDTQYF.

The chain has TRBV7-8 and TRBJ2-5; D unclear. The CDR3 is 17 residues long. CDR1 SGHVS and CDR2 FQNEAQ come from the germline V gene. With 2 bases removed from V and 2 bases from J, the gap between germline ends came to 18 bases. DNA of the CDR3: TGTGCCAGCAGCTTAAGGCCCCCATTGCTACCGCAAGAGACCCAGTACTTC. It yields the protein CASSLRPPLLPQETQYF.

The CDR3 loop reads CASSPAGLAKNIQYF. The CDR3 coding sequence is TGCGCCAGCAGCCCAGCGGGGTTAGCCAAAAACATTCAGTACTTC. The rearrangement uses TRBV4-1 and TRBJ2-4; 7 bases align to TRBD2. The CDR3 extends over 15 amino acids. The V gene's germline CDR1 is MGHRA and CDR2 YSYEKL. The ends lost 4 bases at V and 0 bases at J; junction bases unmatched: 3.

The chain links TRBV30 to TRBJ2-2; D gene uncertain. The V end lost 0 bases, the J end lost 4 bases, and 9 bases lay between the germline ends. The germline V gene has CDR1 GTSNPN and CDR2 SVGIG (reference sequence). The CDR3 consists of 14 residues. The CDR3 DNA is TGTGCCTGGAGTGTACAACCACTCACCGGGGAGCTGTTTTTT. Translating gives CAWSVQPLTGELFF.

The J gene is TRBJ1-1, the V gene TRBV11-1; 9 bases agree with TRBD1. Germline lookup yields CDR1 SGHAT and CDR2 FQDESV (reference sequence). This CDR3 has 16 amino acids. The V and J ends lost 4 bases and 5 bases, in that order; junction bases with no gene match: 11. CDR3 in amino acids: CASSSQNRGRGTEAFF. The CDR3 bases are TGTGCCAGCAGCTCCCAAAACAGGGGGCGCGGGACTGAAGCTTTCTTT.

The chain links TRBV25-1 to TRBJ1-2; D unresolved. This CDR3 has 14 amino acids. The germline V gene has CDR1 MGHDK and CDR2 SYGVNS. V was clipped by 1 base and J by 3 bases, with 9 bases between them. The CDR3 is CASSELADYYGYTF. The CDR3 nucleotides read TGTGCCAGCAGTGAATTGGCGGATTACTATGGCTACACCTTC.

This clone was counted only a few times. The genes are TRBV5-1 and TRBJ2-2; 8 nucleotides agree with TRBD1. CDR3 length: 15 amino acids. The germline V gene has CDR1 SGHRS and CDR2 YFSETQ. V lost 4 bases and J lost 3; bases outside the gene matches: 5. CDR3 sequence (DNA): TGCGCCAGCAGCCAGGCAGGGGGCGACACCGGGGAGCTGTTTTTT. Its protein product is CASSQAGGDTGELFF.

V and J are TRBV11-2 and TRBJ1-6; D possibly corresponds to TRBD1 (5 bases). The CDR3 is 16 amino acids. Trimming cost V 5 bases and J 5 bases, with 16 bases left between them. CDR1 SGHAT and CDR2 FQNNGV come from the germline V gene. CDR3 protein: CASSLAGGLDNSPLHF. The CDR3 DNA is TGTGCCAGCAGCCTTGCCGGGGGGTTGGATAATTCACCCCTCCACTTT.

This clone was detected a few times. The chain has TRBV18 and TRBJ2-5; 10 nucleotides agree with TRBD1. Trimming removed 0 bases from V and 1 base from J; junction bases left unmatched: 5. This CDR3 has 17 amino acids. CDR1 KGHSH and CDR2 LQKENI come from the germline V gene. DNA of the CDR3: TGTGCCAGCTCACCACCGTTGGGACAGGGGTTCCAAGAGACCCAGTACTTC. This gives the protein CASSPPLGQGFQETQYF.

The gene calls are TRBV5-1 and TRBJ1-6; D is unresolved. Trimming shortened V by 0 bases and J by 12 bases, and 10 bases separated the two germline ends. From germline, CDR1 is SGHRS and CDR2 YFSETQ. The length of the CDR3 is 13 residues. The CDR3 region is CASSLGSDKPLHF. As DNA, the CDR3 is TGCGCCAGCAGCTTGGGCAGTGATAAACCCCTCCACTTT.

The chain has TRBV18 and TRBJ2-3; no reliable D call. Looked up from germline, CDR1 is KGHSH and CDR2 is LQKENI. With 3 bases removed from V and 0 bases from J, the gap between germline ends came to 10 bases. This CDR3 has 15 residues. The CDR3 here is CASSPVAPSTDTQYF. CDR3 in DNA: TGTGCCAGCTCACCCGTAGCCCCTAGCACAGATACGCAGTATTTT.